The 14 T cell receptor beta chains below were found in one sample sequenced in a study of regulatory T cells in long-lasting Graves disease. This sample's time point: newly diagnosed GD, antithyroid drugs for less than 3 months. Extracted PBMC RNA gave rise to the TCR library. The authors built TCR beta libraries using iRepertoire HTBI primers and Arm-PCR of CDR3 regions. Each CDR3 protein gets one entry after TCRdb re-called the multiplex PCR reads with MiXCR. The data hold about 610,000 distinct CDR3 sequences, with roughly a sixth observed a single time. These sequences were also reported in another study, on T cells in Graves' hyperthyroidism and ophthalmopathy.

The material was peripheral blood mononuclear cells (PBMCs), obtained at new diagnosis, from a patient treated with antithyroid drugs. These TCRs come from a man younger than 30 with Graves disease.

This clonotype showed up just a few times. This chain uses TRBV11-2 with TRBJ1-2; no clear D gene. Between the trimmed V and J ends, which lost 1 base and 12 bases, there was a span of 12 bases. This CDR3 contains 12 residues. The germline gives CDR1 SGHAT, CDR2 FQNNGV. CDR3 nucleotide sequence: TGTGCCAGCAGCTTAGTTTCATGGAGGCACACCTTC. This gives the protein CASSLVSWRHTF.

V is TRBV9 and J is TRBJ2-1, with unresolved D. Germline V gene lookup returns CDR1 SGDLS and CDR2 YYNGEE. The CDR3 totals 14 residues. V was pared by 0 bases and J by 7 bases, with 11 bases between. As DNA, the CDR3 is TGTGCCAGCAGCGTAGGACCCAGTCTGAATGAGCAGTTCTTC. Its protein product is CASSVGPSLNEQFF.

The chain employs TRBV25-1 and TRBJ1-6; TRBD1 aligns across 9 bases. Germline assignment: CDR1 MGHDK and CDR2 SYGVNS. Losses at the gene ends were 4 bases for V and 9 bases for J; bases not matched to a gene: 7. There are 15 residues in the CDR3. CDR3 loop: CASSAGDRDSSPLHF. The CDR3 region has the DNA TGTGCCAGCAGTGCAGGGGACAGGGATAGTTCACCCCTCCACTTT.

V usage is TRBV19 and J usage is TRBJ2-3; tentatively, D is TRBD2 (6 bases). The germline V gene encodes CDR1 LNHDA and CDR2 SQIVND (reference sequence). With 4 bases removed from V and 4 bases from J, the gap between germline ends came to 18 bases. This CDR3 is 16 amino acids long. The CDR3 sequence: CASSTPLREKADTQYF. The DNA of the CDR3 is TGTGCCAGTAGTACCCCTCTCCGGGAGAAGGCAGATACGCAGTATTTT.

This clonotype showed up many times. The chain's CDR3 is CSASRADTQYF. In DNA form, the CDR3 reads TGCAGTGCTTCGAGGGCAGATACGCAGTATTTT. The genes are TRBV20-1 and TRBJ2-3; D perhaps matches TRBD2 (5 bases). Germline V CDR1 and CDR2: DFQATT, SNEGSKA (reference sequence). The CDR3 consists of 11 residues. The V end was cut by 5 bases, the J end by 4 bases, with 7 bases between.

This clonotype was counted ten times or more. The chain recombines TRBV27 with TRBJ2-7; 8 nucleotides line up with TRBD1. The CDR3 loop spans 16 amino acids. V lost 2 bases and J lost 7; bases outside the gene matches: 13. Germline assignment: CDR1 MNHEY and CDR2 SMNVEV (reference sequence). DNA for the CDR3: TGTGCCAGCAGTTTAATAGGGGTGCAGGGGGCGGGTGAGCAGTACTTC. As protein: CASSLIGVQGAGEQYF.

This clonotype showed up many times. The chain has TRBV7-9 and TRBJ2-3; 7 bases map to TRBD2. Germline V CDR1 and CDR2: SEHNR, FQNEAQ (reference sequence). Trimming cost V 11 bases and J 6 bases; bases outside gene matches: 17. This CDR3 has 15 residues. The CDR3 reads CAVSPASGGRDTQYF. CDR3 nucleotide sequence: TGTGCCGTCAGTCCGGCTAGCGGTGGCAGGGATACGCAGTATTTT.

This clonotype came up many times. The chain uses TRBV10-3 and TRBJ2-1; 12 bases map to TRBD2. The V gene end was trimmed by 10 bases and the J gene end by 3 bases; junction bases not matched to a gene: 4. CDR3 length: 14 residues. CDR1 is ENHRY and CDR2 is SYGVKD in the germline V gene. The CDR3 nucleotides are TGTGCCACCTGGACTAGCGGGAACTACAATGAGCAGTTCTTC. The encoded protein is CATWTSGNYNEQFF.

The gene calls are TRBV25-1 and TRBJ2-7; D ambiguous. The CDR3 length is 14 residues. Looked up from germline, CDR1 is MGHDK and CDR2 is SYGVNS. Between the trimmed V and J ends, which lost 3 bases and 0 bases, there was a span of 9 bases. The CDR3 DNA follows: TGTGCCAGCAGTGACAGGCGATTCTCCTACGAGCAGTACTTC. Translation gives CASSDRRFSYEQYF.

This clonotype came up many times. The gene calls are TRBV7-3 and TRBJ2-1; a possible D gene is TRBD2 (5 bases). Germline V lookup: CDR1 SGHTA, CDR2 FQGTGA. This CDR3 contains 15 residues. V gave up 6 bases and J gave up 6 bases, with 18 bases separating them. Written as DNA, the CDR3 is TGTGCCAGCAGTTTCGATCTTGCGGGCGTCAATGAGCAGTTCTTC. This gives the protein CASSFDLAGVNEQFF.

This clonotype was seen just once. Written as DNA, the CDR3 is TGCGCCAGCAGCGGCGGAGGGGCCTACGAGCAGTTCTTC. Translation gives CASSGGGAYEQFF. The chain is built from TRBV5-1 and TRBJ2-1; tentative D call: TRBD2 (6 bases). The CDR3 has 13 amino acids. The V and J ends lost 4 bases and 10 bases respectively, with 15 bases between them. Germline lookup yields CDR1 SGHRS and CDR2 YFSETQ.

The gene calls are TRBV4-1 and TRBJ2-7, with D unresolved. The CDR3 extends over 14 amino acids. The V gene's germline CDR1 is MGHRA and CDR2 YSYEKL. V lost 1 base, J lost 7 bases, and 14 bases lay in between. CDR3 bases: TGCGCCAGCAGCCAAGCAGCCTCCGCTCGGGAGCAGTACTTC. It codes for CASSQAASAREQYF.

This clonotype was seen at least ten times. The chain is built from TRBV3-1 and TRBJ1-3, with D possibly TRBD1 on 5 matching bases. Trimming removed 1 base from V and 0 bases from J, with 7 bases in between. The CDR3 is 15 amino acids. In germline, CDR1 is LGHDT, CDR2 YNNKEL (reference sequence). This CDR3 reads CASSQGTRSGNTIYF. In DNA form, the CDR3 reads TGTGCCAGCAGCCAAGGGACACGCTCTGGAAACACCATATATTTT.

This clonotype was recorded a few times. Relative to the germline gene, one junction end is altered; a read error may explain this. The V call is TRBV5-1, the J call TRBJ2-2; TRBD2 matches 8 bases. Germline values: CDR1 SGHRS, CDR2 YFSETQ. There are 16 residues in the CDR3. This CDR3 is CASSLAGRAKTGELFF. In DNA, the CDR3 is TGCGCCAGCAGCTTGGCCGGGAGGGCGAAGACCGGGGAGCTGTTTTTT.